These T cell receptor beta chains were read from a single sample in a study of response to subunit inactivated influenza vaccine. TCRdb re-called the RT-PCR reads with MiXCR, one entry per CDR3 protein. The sample includes about 480,000 distinct CDR3 sequences, approximately 11% of them seen just once. Sequenced here: PBMCs from blood, sampled roughly 47 days after vaccination. These receptors came from a man aged 45-65 years who received an inactivated influenza vaccine. Each CDR3 is given with its conserved first and last residue. D genes are given only for firm matches. Some rows mark clone size as missing; the rest say once, few, many or name a class of expanded clone.

TRBJ2-3 TRBV20-1 13 TRBD2 many TGCAGTGCTGAACTAGCGGTCACAGATACGCAGTATTTT CSAELAVTDTQYF
TRBJ2-1 TRBV9 15 TRBD2 - TGTGCCAGCAGCGTTAGTGGGACTAGCGGCAATGAGCAGTTCTTC CASSVSGTSGNEQFF
TRBJ2-7 TRBV9 15 - - TGTGCCAGCAGCGTAGCTATTTGGGGCCTACGAGTGTTGTACTTC CASSVAIWGLRVLYF
TRBJ2-7 TRBV4-3 16 TRBD1 many TGCGCCAGCAGCCAAGATAGGGGGACAGGAATTTACGAGCAGTACTTC CASSQDRGTGIYEQYF
TRBJ2-7 TRBV20-1 14 - many TGCAGTGCTAACCCGCAGGGGGGAGGGTACGAGCAGTACTTC CSANPQGGGYEQYF
TRBJ2-2 TRBV4-3 18 - - TGCGCCAGCAGCCAGGACCCCCGACTCCTAAGTAACACCGGGGAGCTGTTTTTT CASSQDPRLLSNTGELFF
TRBJ1-1 TRBV7-2 16 - few TGTGCCAGCAGCTTAGTGGTTAATGGGCCCCTTTTGGAAGCTTTCTTT CASSLVVNGPLLEAFF
TRBJ2-7 TRBV5-1 14 TRBD1 few TGCGCCAGCAGACAGACAGGGGGCCCCTACGAGCAGTACTTC CASRQTGGPYEQYF
TRBJ2-3 TRBV20-1 12 - - TGCAGTGCCGGTTCCACTCTGGGTACGCAGTATTTT CSAGSTLGTQYF
TRBJ2-3 TRBV6-2/TRBV6-3 17 TRBD2 once TGTGCCAGCAGCCCCCACCAGCGGGGATCTAGCACAGATACGCTGTATTTT CASSPHQRGSSTDTLYF
TRBJ2-4 TRBV10-3 19 TRBD1 many TGTGCCATCAGTGAGAACCGGGACAGCCAAATTCGAGCCAAAAACATTCAGTACTTC CAISENRDSQIRAKNIQYF
TRBJ1-1 TRBV20-1 11 - - TGCAGTGCTAGTCCGGACACTGAAGCTTTCTTT CSASPDTEAFF
TRBJ2-1 TRBV6-5 13 TRBD1 - TGTGCCAGCAGTAACAGGGGTTCGTATGAGCAGTTCTTC CASSNRGSYEQFF
TRBJ1-1 TRBV7-2 14 - many TGTGCCAGCACCCCGGGGGGGGCGAACACTGAAGCTTTCTTT CASTPGGANTEAFF
TRBJ1-1 TRBV11-2 15 TRBD1 many TGTGCCAGCAGCTTAGCGTCAGGGGGCTATACTGAAGCTTTCTTT CASSLASGGYTEAFF
TRBJ2-7 TRBV7-2 13 TRBD1 - TGTGCCAGCAGCGAGGACAGGGGCGGCGAGCAGTACTTC CASSEDRGGEQYF
TRBJ2-2 TRBV6-1 14 - few TGTGCCAGCAGTGAATCCGGGGGTTTCGGGGAGCTGTTTTTT CASSESGGFGELFF
TRBJ2-1 TRBV7-6 17 TRBD2 - TGTGCCAGCAGCTTAGCGCCCAGGACTAGCGGCTACAATGAGCAGTTCTTC CASSLAPRTSGYNEQFF
TRBJ2-3 TRBV12-3/TRBV12-4 14 - many TGTGCCAGCTGTGGACAGCTATCCACAGATACGCAGTATTTT CASCGQLSTDTQYF
TRBJ2-7 TRBV20-1 13 - - TGCAGTGCTAGAACACCCAAGTTCTACGAGCAGTACTTC CSARTPKFYEQYF
TRBJ2-3 TRBV15 14 - few TGTGCCACCAGCAGGACGCCTAGCACAGATACGCAGTATTTT CATSRTPSTDTQYF
TRBJ2-2 TRBV7-9 16 TRBD2 many TGTGCCAGCAGACGAAGGACTAGCGGGGGCACCGGGGAGCTGTTTTTT CASRRRTSGGTGELFF
TRBJ2-1 TRBV28 13 - few TGTGCCAGCAGGATGGGGACGGGCAATGAGCAGTTCTTC CASRMGTGNEQFF
TRBJ1-2 TRBV6-2/TRBV6-3 14 TRBD1 few TGTGCCAGCAGTCTAACCAGGACAGGATACGGCTACACCTTC CASSLTRTGYGYTF
TRBJ2-3 TRBV27 17 - few TGTGCCAGCAGTTTATTGGGTGGTAGCGGAAGCACAGATACGCAGTATTTT CASSLLGGSGSTDTQYF
TRBJ1-5 TRBV6-1 15 - few TGTGCCAGCAGACCAAGTCCAGTAAGCAATCAGCCCCAGCATTTT CASRPSPVSNQPQHF
TRBJ2-7 TRBV6-2/TRBV6-3 13 - - TGTGCCAGCAGTTGGGAGATTATTAACGAGCAGTACTTC CASSWEIINEQYF